This TCR beta chain comes out of a study of naive and memory T cell subsets. The CDR3 is made up of 17 amino acids. With 4 bases removed from V and 2 bases from J, the gap between germline ends came to 17 bases. The V gene's germline CDR1 is MDHEN and CDR2 SYDVKM. Study-wide findings and caveats: In naive cells, over 85% of TCR sequences were seen only once.

With regard to this clonotype: Its matching antigen is unknown.

Two oligonucleotides, mixed equimolar, formed the beta constant-region primer covering TRBC1 and TRBC2. Ligated cDNA was amplified by four rounds of PCR with nested alpha and beta constant-region primers and SP2. MiXCR, run by TCRdb on the UMI-ligation and nested PCR reads, gives a single entry per CDR3 protein. Among 95,000 to 150,000 distinct CDR3 sequences, around 35% were seen once, and the ten largest hold approximately 0.9%. The chain joins TRBV28 to TRBJ2-2, with D maybe TRBD1 (5 bases). Sequencing input: central memory CD4+ T cells from blood. The TCR comes from a human donor in good health. The CDR3 sequence is CASSSPARQGNTGELFF. The CDR3 DNA sequence: TGTGCCAGCAGTTCCCCGGCCCGGCAGGGAAACACCGGGGAGCTGTTTTTT.